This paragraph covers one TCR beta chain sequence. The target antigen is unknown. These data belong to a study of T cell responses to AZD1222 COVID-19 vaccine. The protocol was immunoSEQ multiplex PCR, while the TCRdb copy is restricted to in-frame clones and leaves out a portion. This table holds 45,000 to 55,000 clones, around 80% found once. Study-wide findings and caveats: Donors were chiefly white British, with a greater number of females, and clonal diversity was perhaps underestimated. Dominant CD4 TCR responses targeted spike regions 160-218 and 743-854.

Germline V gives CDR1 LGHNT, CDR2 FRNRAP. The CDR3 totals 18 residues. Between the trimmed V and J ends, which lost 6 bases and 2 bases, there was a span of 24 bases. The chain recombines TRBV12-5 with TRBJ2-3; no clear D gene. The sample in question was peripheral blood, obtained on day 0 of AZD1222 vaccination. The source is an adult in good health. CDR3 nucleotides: TGTGCTAGTGGCATAGCTTCCCAACATCACCCGTACACAGATACGCAGTATTTT. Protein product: CASGIASQHHPYTDTQYF.